One sample yielded the 16 T cell receptor beta chains listed below, sequenced in a study of cytomegalovirus exposure and HLA in healthy donors. PCR primers comprised 60 Vbeta and 13 Jbeta primers. Some clones are missing from TCRdb's copy, which holds only in-frame ones; the method was immunoSEQ multiplex PCR. The sample lists some 210,000 clones; almost 80% were seen once. Material: PBMCs. These receptors came from a male donor in good health and CMV-seronegative.

The J gene is TRBJ2-1, the V gene TRBV19, with 9 positions matching TRBD2. The CDR3 totals 16 residues. Germline values: CDR1 LNHDA, CDR2 SQIVND (reference sequence). V gave up 3 bases and J gave up 8 bases; unmatched junction bases: 11. This CDR3 is CASSIPRGVAGDEQFF. The CDR3 bases are TGTGCCAGTAGTATCCCTCGGGGGGTAGCGGGAGATGAGCAGTTCTTC.

V gene TRBV19 combines with J gene TRBJ1-2; 8 bases are a match to TRBD1. Germline lookup yields CDR1 LNHDA and CDR2 SQIVND (reference sequence). Trimming cost V 7 bases and J 3 bases; bases outside gene matches: 4. CDR3 length: 13 amino acids. The CDR3: CASKDRAYYGYTF. The DNA for the CDR3 is TGTGCCAGTAAGGACAGGGCCTACTATGGCTACACCTTC.

The chain recombines TRBV6-4 with TRBJ2-5, with TRBD1 matching 8 bases. Unmatched junction bases numbered 4, after V lost 4 bases and J lost 6 bases. The CDR3 totals 13 residues. CDR1 and CDR2 from the germline V gene are MRHNA and SNTAGT. CDR3 amino acids: CASSVDRGKTQYF. In DNA, the CDR3 is TGTGCCAGCAGTGTCGACAGGGGAAAGACCCAGTACTTC.

The rearrangement joins TRBV6-5 to TRBJ2-3; D gene unclear. CDR1 and CDR2 (germline): MNHEY, SVGAGI. The CDR3 consists of 15 residues. With 2 bases removed from V and 2 bases from J, the gap between germline ends came to 11 bases. This CDR3 reads CASSYRARYTDTQYF. The CDR3 DNA reads TGTGCCAGCAGTTACCGTGCTAGGTACACAGATACGCAGTATTTT.

A single count supports this clone. The chain carries TRBV15 and TRBJ2-1; 7 bases line up with TRBD1. CDR3 length equals 16 residues. Looked up from germline, CDR1 is LNHNV and CDR2 is YYDKDF (reference sequence). The V and J ends lost 3 bases and 4 bases, in that order; junction bases with no gene match: 9. The CDR3 bases are TGTGCCACCAGCAGGGGCGGACAGGCCGTTTACAATGAGCAGTTCTTC. Protein product: CATSRGGQAVYNEQFF.

DNA of the CDR3: TGCGCCAGCAGCTTGGTAGGGGCCGACCAGAATGGGTATGGCTACACCTTC. Translation: CASSLVGADQNGYGYTF. V is TRBV5-1 and J is TRBJ1-2, with D perhaps TRBD1 (5 bases). Germline assignment: CDR1 SGHRS and CDR2 YFSETQ. The CDR3 is 17 residues long. Deletions cut 0 bases from V and 5 bases from J, with 20 bases between.

The chain uses TRBV20-1 and TRBJ2-3, with no clear D. V was cut by 5 bases and J by 2 bases, with 2 bases left in between. The germline gives CDR1 DFQATT, CDR2 SNEGSKA (reference sequence). The CDR3 consists of 10 residues. CDR3 loop: CSAYTDTQYF. The CDR3 DNA reads TGCAGTGCTTACACAGATACGCAGTATTTT.

This clone was picked up one time. The CDR3 sequence: CASSLNSFPGLAGGPVGDTQYF. The CDR3 DNA sequence: TGTGCCAGCAGCCTGAACTCCTTCCCGGGACTAGCGGGAGGGCCTGTGGGAGATACGCAGTATTTT. The chain uses TRBV12-1 and TRBJ2-3; the DNA was not used to check the table's D call, TRBD2. TRBV12-1 is a listed pseudogene. The CDR3 contains 22 residues.

This chain joins TRBV10-3 and TRBJ2-2, with D hard to call. The CDR3 has 16 amino acids. Trimming stripped 4 bases from V and 7 bases from J, with 19 bases between. Germline V gene lookup returns CDR1 ENHRY and CDR2 SYGVKD. The CDR3 loop is CAISGGVVVNSGELFF. In nucleotides, the CDR3 is TGTGCCATCAGTGGAGGAGTGGTGGTGAATAGCGGGGAGCTGTTTTTT.

This clone has only a few counts. The rearrangement uses TRBV7-6 and TRBJ1-4; no definite D call. V was cut by 1 base and J by 5 bases, with 11 bases left in between. The CDR3 length is 15 residues. The germline gives CDR1 SGHVS, CDR2 FNYEAQ. CDR3 residues: CASSLDPGINEKLFF. As DNA, the CDR3 is TGTGCCAGCAGCTTAGATCCGGGGATAAATGAAAAACTGTTTTTT.

This clone was found once. V gene TRBV11-1 combines with J gene TRBJ2-3, with 8 bases fitting TRBD2. The CDR3 is 14 residues long. Looked up from germline, CDR1 is SGHAT and CDR2 is FQDESV (reference sequence). With 6 bases clipped from V and 5 bases from J, the junction kept 7 bases outside the gene matches. CDR3 amino acids: CASRQPGRVDTQYF. The CDR3, as DNA: TGTGCCAGCAGACAGCCCGGGAGGGTAGATACGCAGTATTTT.

This clone appeared once. The genes are TRBV11-2 and TRBJ2-7; 8 nucleotides match TRBD2. V was pared by 11 bases and J by 7 bases, with 16 bases of the junction left unmatched. The CDR3 covers 14 residues. Germline lookup yields CDR1 SGHAT and CDR2 FQNNGV. CDR3 sequence (DNA): TGTGCCGGAGGCTCCACGGGAGGGCCGGTAGAGCAGTACTTC. Its translation: CAGGSTGGPVEQYF. Using reference TRBV11-2 and TRBJ2-7 for the parts outside the CDR3, the full variable domain is EAGVAQSPRYKIIEKRQSVAFWCNPISGHATLYWYQQILGQGPKLLIQFQNNGVVDDSQLPKDRFSAERLKGVDSTLKIQPAKLEDSAVYLCAGGSTGGPVEQYFGPGTRLTVT.

CDR3 coding DNA: TGTGCCAGCAGTGAAGGGGACTATTACAATGAGCAGTTCTTC. Amino acids: CASSEGDYYNEQFF. The chain carries TRBV2 and TRBJ2-1, with TRBD2 identical over 7 bases. The CDR3 extends over 14 amino acids. Germline V gene data show CDR1 as SNHLY and CDR2 as FYNNEI. The ends lost 1 base at V and 4 bases at J; junction bases unmatched: 1.

The chain couples TRBV28 to TRBJ1-5, with 8 bases aligning to TRBD1. The J segment lost 0 bases and the V segment lost 4 bases, leaving 5 bases of the junction unmatched. Germline V gene lookup returns CDR1 MDHEN and CDR2 SYDVKM. The CDR3 is 16 amino acids. The CDR3 DNA sequence: TGTGCCAGCAGTTCGCAGGGGGCGGGTAGCAATCAGCCCCAGCATTTT. Its protein product is CASSSQGAGSNQPQHF.

This chain joins TRBV4-1 and TRBJ2-7; D unresolved. The V end lost 0 bases, the J end lost 3 bases, and 9 bases lay between the germline ends. The germline V gene has CDR1 MGHRA and CDR2 YSYEKL. There are 14 residues in the CDR3. The CDR3 here is CASSQDAIGYEQYF. The CDR3 DNA is TGCGCCAGCAGCCAAGATGCGATCGGCTACGAGCAGTACTTC.

The V call is TRBV2, the J call TRBJ1-1; D might be TRBD1 (5 bases). This CDR3 comprises 16 residues. CDR1 and CDR2 (germline): SNHLY, FYNNEI. With 7 bases removed from V and 4 bases from J, the gap between germline ends came to 22 bases. The CDR3 DNA is TGTGCCAGCATTAGGTCTCCTTCCCCCGGGGGCACTGAAGCTTTCTTT. Residues: CASIRSPSPGGTEAFF.